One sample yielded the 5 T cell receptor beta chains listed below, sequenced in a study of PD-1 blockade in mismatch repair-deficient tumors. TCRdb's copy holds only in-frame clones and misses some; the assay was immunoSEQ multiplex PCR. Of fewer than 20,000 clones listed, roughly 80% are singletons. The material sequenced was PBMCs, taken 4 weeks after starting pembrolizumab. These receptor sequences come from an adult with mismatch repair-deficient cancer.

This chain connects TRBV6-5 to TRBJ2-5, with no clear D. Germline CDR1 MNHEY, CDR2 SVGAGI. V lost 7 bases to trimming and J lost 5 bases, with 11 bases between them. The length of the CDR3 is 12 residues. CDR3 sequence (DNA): TGTGCCAGCACCGCCCCCGGGGAGACCCAGTACTTC. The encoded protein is CASTAPGETQYF.

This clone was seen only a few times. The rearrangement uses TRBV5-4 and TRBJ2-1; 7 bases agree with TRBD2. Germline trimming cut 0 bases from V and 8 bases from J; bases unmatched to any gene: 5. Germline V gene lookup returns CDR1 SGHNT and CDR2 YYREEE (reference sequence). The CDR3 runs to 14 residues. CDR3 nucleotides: TGTGCCAGCAGCTTGGGTGGGAGCGGGGATGAGCAGTTCTTC. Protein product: CASSLGGSGDEQFF.

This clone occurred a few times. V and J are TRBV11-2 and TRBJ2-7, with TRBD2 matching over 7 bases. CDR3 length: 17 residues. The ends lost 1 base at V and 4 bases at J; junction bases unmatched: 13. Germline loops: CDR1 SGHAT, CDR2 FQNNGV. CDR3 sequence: CASSLVSGGSRWYEQYF. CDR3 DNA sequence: TGTGCCAGCAGCTTAGTGTCCGGCGGGAGCAGGTGGTACGAGCAGTACTTC.

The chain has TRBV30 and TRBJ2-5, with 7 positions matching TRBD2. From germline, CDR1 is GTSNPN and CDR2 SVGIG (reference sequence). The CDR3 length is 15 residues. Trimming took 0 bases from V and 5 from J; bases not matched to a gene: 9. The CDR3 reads CAWSVRLREGETQYF. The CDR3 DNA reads TGTGCCTGGAGTGTACGTCTCAGGGAGGGGGAGACCCAGTACTTC.

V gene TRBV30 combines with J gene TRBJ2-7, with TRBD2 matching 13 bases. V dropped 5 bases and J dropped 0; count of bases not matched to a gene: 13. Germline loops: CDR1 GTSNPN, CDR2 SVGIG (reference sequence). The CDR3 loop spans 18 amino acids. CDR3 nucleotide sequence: TGTGCCTGGGAAAATTGGACTAGCGGGAGACGAAGCTCCTACGAGCAGTACTTC. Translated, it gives CAWENWTSGRRSSYEQYF.